The entry below gives a single TCR beta chain sequence along with its context. Which antigen it targets is not known. The input lacks base qualities; no much larger clone sits a single base away. The CDR3 starts with the cysteine, ends with the phenylalanine, and has 15 residues. The kept DNA is CDR3 alone, 45 bases in frame from the first base. Trimming accounts for 6 bases at V and 5 bases at J, while the number of junction bases matched to no gene is 6. According to the germline V gene, CDR1 reads SGHVS and CDR2 reads FQNEAQ. The cohort comprised under 700 healthy bone marrow donors. All cohort members were sampled while nominally healthy, although unrecorded immune exposures were likely present. The donor tested CMV seropositive and was one of the 289 seropositive cohort members. Each donor provided a peripheral blood sample, and peripheral blood mononuclear cells were used for TCR beta sequencing. The Qiagen DNeasy Blood Extraction Kit was used to extract genomic DNA from the blood cell samples.

The receptor library was made with the immunoSEQ multiplex PCR assay. For the multiplex PCR, a mixture combining 60 forward primers for TCR Vbeta segments and 13 reverse primers for TCR Jbeta segments was used. The CDR3 region of rearranged TCR beta genes was amplified from genomic DNA with a multiplex PCR assay. On the Illumina HiSeq System, the amplified TCR beta libraries were sequenced as 87-base-pair reads. Turning to the authors' computational methods: A later analysis counted approximately 84 million unique TCR beta chains across the 550 to 750 repertoires, and 9.5 million to 11 million of these chains were shared by at least two donors. Raw reads were error-corrected and collapsed into unique sequences by a nearest-neighbor algorithm in which closely related sequences were merged to remove PCR and sequencing errors. Alignment of CDR3 sequences to IMGT reference sequences was used to assign V, D and J gene segments. For a sequence to be retained, a match of at least six nucleotides to both a V gene segment and a J gene segment was required. A rearrangement was called productive if the CDR3 had no stop codons and remained in frame with V and J, and every other rearrangement was called non-productive. CDR3 was defined according to IMGT convention as the region running from the second conserved V-encoded cysteine to the conserved J-encoded phenylalanine. Sequences without an unambiguous match to a single V gene segment were excluded from the earlier analysis of several hundred of the donors. In an earlier analysis of 450 to 750 of the donors, a V segment was called functional when productive rearrangements were above 56.7%, and segregating when the standard deviation between donors exceeded 5%. A statistical classification framework was built to diagnose cytomegalovirus status from the catalog of TCR beta chain sequences. In a later analysis, TCR nucleotide sequences were compared against IMGT/GENE-DB human TR gene sequences so that V and J genes could be assigned. In a later analysis, CDR3 sequences and most-parsimonious VDJ recombination scenarios were assigned using the TCRdist pipeline. In a later analysis, every TCR beta chain was defined by the combination of its CDR3 amino acid sequence and its V-gene family, and reads without a unique V-gene family were dropped. In a later analysis, 450 to 600 highly shared, low-generation-probability nucleotide sequences were removed to address suspected cross-contamination and a sequencing artifact. For each public chain, a later analysis derived a clonal expansion index from normalized ranks of inferred template counts within each repertoire. In a later analysis, generation probabilities were computed using a VDJ recombination model fitted to out-of-frame rearrangements, and the results were checked against IGoR. Hypergeometric tests were used in a later analysis to score TCR-TCR, TCR-HLA and TCR-CMV co-occurrence, with a repertoire-size bias correction applied to the TCR pairs. A later analysis estimated false discovery rates by permuting HLA or CMV assignments 20 times. A later analysis grouped co-occurring TCRs with DBSCAN, adding TCRdist sequence similarity when clustering within HLA-allele-positive subsets. Repertoires with fewer than 30,000 or more than 120,000 public chains were left out of co-occurrence clustering, as were about five repertoires with anomalous nucleotide sharing. The source is immuneACCESS, and TCRdb retained only in-frame sequences with V and J called. Part of the clones is not carried over; for the studies checked, unresolved V genes explain less than half of this, and the remainder is unexplained. V and J calls and clone size come straight from that table; D and trimming were deduced from the DNA. In this sample the table shows about 100,000 clones, approximately 74% of which occur a single time. The ten largest account for around 14% of the sample.

This entry comes from a study of cytomegalovirus exposure and HLA in healthy donors (dated by TCRdb to 2016 to 2017). With respect to the entire study: An earlier analysis of 587 of the donors reported approximately 300 Gb of sequence data and 117 million unique TCR beta sequences from 190 million or so T cells. Approximately 300 gigabases of sequencing data and approximately 80 million unique TCR sequences were included in an early release covering about 600 HLA-typed donors. Of the roughly 400 genotyped donors, over 70% fell in the genetic ancestry cluster associated with self-reported Caucasian donors. The study aimed to test whether cataloging public T cell receptors could reveal signatures of past pathogen exposure. The study used immunosequencing to profile the T cell repertoires of around 600 subjects and linked those repertoires to cytomegalovirus serostatus. Besides the first cohort of around 700 subjects, a separate validation cohort made up of 120 or so different subjects was used. The study combined high-throughput TCR immunosequencing, statistical association of individual TCRs with disease status, and machine learning to predict cytomegalovirus infection status. A later analysis re-examined previously published TCR beta repertoires from several hundred donors and added high-resolution HLA genotyping to investigate patterns of TCR occurrence. The later analysis used no new phenotypic data to find candidate immune exposures, relying instead on TCR beta sequences and their occurrence across donors. To decide whether each TCR beta V gene segment behaved as functional or pseudogenic, an earlier analysis of some 600 of the donors relied on high-throughput TCR beta sequencing. Donor age, sex, ethnicity and CMV serostatus were collected together with the repertoire data. A later genetic analysis took genome-wide SNP genotypes for about three fifths of the roughly 670 donors and used that subset as a discovery cohort. All discovery cohort repertoires had been generated on a single sequencing platform. Both class I and class II loci were covered by HLA typing, at four-digit resolution. Typing coverage differed by locus: A, B, C, DRB1 and DQB1 were typed in roughly 620-630 donors, DQA1 in 522, DPA1 in 600 to 610, and DPB1 in just under 480. Four to six DR-DQ haplotypes were handled as single units for association and clustering, since linkage in the cohort was strong. Among around 400 genotyped donors of the cohort, an average of approximately 200,000 unique TCR beta nucleotide sequences was sequenced per donor, of which roughly 17% were non-productive. The investigation overall reported the following: In both the original and validation cohorts, the classifier was reported to diagnose cytomegalovirus status with high specificity and sensitivity. A group of highly shared sequence variants was considered likely to be a technical artifact of the sequencing pipeline. The cohort was sequenced for TCR beta chains only, and without alpha or paired-chain data the features that could be detected were limited. A few of the identified cytomegalovirus-associated TCR beta chains were confirmed in vitro to be specific for cytomegalovirus antigens. A further reported finding was that TCR beta sequences accurately predicted the HLA-A and HLA-B alleles for most subjects in the first cohort. Some IMGT-functional V segments, including TRBV6-2 and TRBV6-3, could not be told apart with the 87-base-pair reads, so those segments were excluded. According to a later analysis, most CMV-associated TCR beta chains appeared to be HLA-restricted, and the HLA associations seemed to be driven largely by CMV exposure. Linkage disequilibrium might explain the correlated functional status among segregating V segments, but an unknown experimental factor could not be excluded. Across donors, most TCR sequences were observed very rarely, whereas some public TCRs were present in many individuals. A total of 150 to 200 TCR beta chains were listed by the study as associated with cytomegalovirus. At a false discovery rate of 0.05, a later analysis linked around 15,000 TCR beta sequences to specific HLA alleles. When HLA alleles, especially DR and DQ, strongly co-occurred, TCR associations were difficult to assign to individual alleles. An earlier analysis of approximately 530 of the donors showed that most TCR beta V segments appeared in productive rearrangements either about 90% or about 30% of the time, which broadly matched IMGT annotations. Because HLA typing was missing for some donors at each locus, association tests included only the typed subset. CMV serostatus was the only immune exposure information available for the cohort. In a later genetic analysis, fewer N-insertions in productive TCRs were reported among donors in an Asian-associated ancestry cluster than the approximately 710-donor mean. A later analysis found that TCR association rates varied across HLA loci, with DRB1 alleles showing the most associated TCRs and HLA-C alleles the fewest. Because counts were too low, roughly 18 rarely observed V segments, including chromosome 9 orphons, were left out of the earlier analysis of roughly 600 of the donors. The presence/absence analyses assumed that sequencing depth was roughly uniform across donors, and that assumption may not be true. V-gene and J-gene trimming of TCR beta chains was associated with a missense DCLRE1C variant in a later genetic analysis, and the association was replicated in an independent cohort. A later analysis found that HLA-associated TCR beta chains were more clonally expanded and had lower generation probabilities than equally common non-associated chains. According to a later analysis, parvovirus B19, influenza, CMV and Epstein-Barr virus appeared linked to several top co-occurrence clusters. According to the authors, the approach could potentially be generalized to other disease states and immunological phenotypes.

Source material: PBMCs. The sequence is built from TRBV7-8 and TRBJ2-2, and TRBD1 matches 10 of the central bases. The receptor comes from a woman between 65 and 79 years old in good health and CMV-seropositive. The CDR3 protein is CASRDRGMGTGELFF. In nucleotides, the sequence is TGTGCCAGCAGGGACAGGGGGATGGGGACCGGGGAGCTGTTTTTT.